A single T cell receptor (beta chain) is shown here with its context. Antigen: not known. This entry comes from a study of cytomegalovirus exposure and HLA in healthy donors. At the level of the study: The roughly 670 first-cohort repertoires shared a platform with the 130 or so validation repertoires, as reported in a later analysis.

Among the 90 to 150 subjects of the validation cohort, separate from the approximately 700-subject first cohort, were the donors. Germline V CDR1 and CDR2: SQVTM, ANQGSEA. The CDR3 covers 11 residues. With 7 bases removed from V and 1 base from J, the gap between germline ends came to 7 bases. The repertoire was sequenced with immunoSEQ multiplex PCR; TCRdb's copy has only in-frame clones and lacks some. Here the sample spans roughly 150,000 clones, roughly 93% being singletons. Study results and caveats: Under in vitro conditions, a few CMV-associated chains were confirmed as specific for CMV antigens.

The chain is built from TRBV29-1 and TRBJ1-2; D gene uncertain. The receptor was derived from a man aged 18-30 years in good health and CMV-seropositive. The source material was PBMCs. The CDR3 protein is CSAGGNYGYTF. The CDR3 nucleotides read TGCAGCGCCGGCGGTAACTATGGCTACACCTTC.